Below are 24 T cell receptor beta chains sequenced from a single sample in a study of T-cell memory formation after mild COVID-19. TCRdb re-derived calls from the 5' RACE reads in MiXCR, one entry per CDR3 protein. This repertoire shows more than 150,000 distinct CDR3 sequences, about a fifth found once; its top ten account for around 23%. The specimen was PBMCs or a T cell subset sorted from them (not recorded which). Receptors were obtained from an adult woman who had mild COVID-19 (a few samples of this study predate the infection). Cell type and time point are not known.

In this sample, this clonotype turned up a few times. The V call is TRBV7-6, the J call TRBJ2-2, with a tentative D call TRBD1 (6 bases). Trimming removed 2 bases at V and 1 base at J, with 11 bases between. Germline V gene lookup returns CDR1 SGHVS and CDR2 FNYEAQ. The CDR3 is 16 amino acids. The CDR3 nucleotides are TGTGCCAGCAGCTTAAGGTGGGGGCGGAACACCGGGGAGCTGTTTTTT. Its protein product is CASSLRWGRNTGELFF. Supplemented by reference TRBV7-6 and TRBJ2-2, the full variable domain reads GAGVSQSPRYKVTKRGQDVALRCDPISGHVSLYWYRQALGQGPEFLTYFNYEAQQDKSGLPNDRFSAERPEGSISTLTIQRTEQRDSAMYRCASSLRWGRNTGELFFGEGSRLTVL.

The table lists this clonotype with a few counts. This chain joins TRBV5-5 and TRBJ2-1; tentatively, D is TRBD1 (5 bases). The V gene lost 0 bases and the J gene lost 10 bases, with 11 bases spanning the gap. CDR1 is SGHKS, CDR2 YYEKEE, per germline (reference sequence). The CDR3 covers 13 residues. In DNA, the CDR3 is TGTGCCAGCAGCTTGGCAGGGCTCGGGGAGCAGTTCTTC. Translated: CASSLAGLGEQFF.

The chain carries TRBV4-1 and TRBJ2-7; D may be TRBD1 or TRBD2 (5 bases each). With 0 bases removed from V and 2 bases from J, the gap between germline ends came to 11 bases. Germline CDR1 reads MGHRA; CDR2 reads YSYEKL. The CDR3 covers 15 residues. This CDR3 reads CASSQDGTGTYEQYF. The CDR3 nucleotides are TGCGCCAGCAGCCAAGATGGGACGGGAACCTACGAGCAGTACTTC.

V usage is TRBV19 and J usage is TRBJ2-3; 7 nucleotides line up with TRBD1. J was trimmed by 2 bases and V by 6 bases; bases with no gene match: 5. Germline lookup yields CDR1 LNHDA and CDR2 SQIVND (reference sequence). This CDR3 has 14 amino acids. The CDR3 sequence is CASSSRGNTDTQYF. The CDR3 bases are TGTGCCAGTAGCTCCAGGGGGAACACAGATACGCAGTATTTT.

This clonotype was observed a few times. V is TRBV15 and J is TRBJ2-5; tentative D call: TRBD2 (6 bases). This CDR3 is built from 15 residues. CDR1 LNHNV and CDR2 YYDKDF come from the germline V gene (reference sequence). V was trimmed by 8 bases and J by 3 bases, leaving 19 bases between them. The CDR3 sequence: CATGGTADEKETQYF. DNA of the CDR3: TGTGCCACCGGGGGGACTGCCGACGAAAAAGAGACCCAGTACTTC.

V usage is TRBV10-3 and J usage is TRBJ2-3; 13 bases agree with TRBD2. The germline V gene has CDR1 ENHRY and CDR2 SYGVKD. After removal of 4 bases from V and 4 bases from J, the junction contained 11 bases not matched to a gene. The CDR3 spans 18 residues. CDR3 loop: CAISGGLAGETLSDTQYF. CDR3 in DNA: TGTGCCATCAGTGGCGGACTAGCGGGAGAGACATTGTCAGATACGCAGTATTTT.

The J gene is TRBJ1-1, the V gene TRBV19; 8 bases align to TRBD1. Losses at the gene ends were 6 bases for V and 0 bases for J; bases not matched to a gene: 6. The CDR3 sequence is 15 residues long. Germline V CDR1 and CDR2: LNHDA, SQIVND (reference sequence). DNA for the CDR3: TGTGCCAGTAGCCGACTGACAGGGGTGAACACTGAAGCTTTCTTT. It encodes CASSRLTGVNTEAFF.

This clonotype was observed a handful of times. The genes are TRBV5-1 and TRBJ2-4; D possibly uses TRBD1 or TRBD2 (5 bases each). CDR3 length: 15 residues. Per the germline V gene, CDR1 is SGHRS and CDR2 is YFSETQ. V shed 4 bases and J shed 2 bases, with 13 bases lying between them. CDR3 loop: CASSPLGDPKNIQYF. The CDR3 coding sequence is TGCGCCAGCAGCCCGTTAGGGGACCCCAAAAACATTCAGTACTTC.

This chain joins TRBV27 and TRBJ1-4, with a tentative D call TRBD1 (6 bases). The germline V gene encodes CDR1 MNHEY and CDR2 SMNVEV (reference sequence). CDR3 length equals 16 residues. Between the trimmed V and J ends, which lost 2 bases and 8 bases, there was a span of 18 bases. CDR3: CASSLGGAGTNEKLFF. For the CDR3, the DNA is TGTGCCAGCAGTTTAGGTGGGGCGGGGACAAACGAAAAACTGTTTTTT.

The chain links TRBV7-3 to TRBJ2-1; 9 nucleotides align to TRBD2. The CDR3 covers 13 residues. The V gene end was trimmed by 5 bases and the J gene end by 12 bases; junction bases not matched to a gene: 8. Germline V CDR1 and CDR2: SGHTA, FQGTGA. The DNA for the CDR3 is TGTGCCAGCAGCCCAAGCGGGGGGCCAGGGCAGTTCTTC. It translates to CASSPSGGPGQFF.

The V call is TRBV9, the J call TRBJ2-5, with D perhaps TRBD1 (7 bases). Trimming took 4 bases from V and 3 from J, leaving 13 bases between them. The germline V gene encodes CDR1 SGDLS and CDR2 YYNGEE. This CDR3 spans 14 amino acids. The CDR3: CASSPQGGEETQYF. The CDR3 DNA reads as TGTGCCAGCAGCCCCCAGGGGGGAGAAGAGACCCAGTACTTC.

V gene TRBV5-1 combines with J gene TRBJ2-1, with D perhaps matching TRBD2 (5 bases). The length of the CDR3 is 15 residues. CDR1 and CDR2 (germline): SGHRS, YFSETQ. V gave up 4 bases and J gave up 2 bases, with 13 bases separating them. CDR3 loop: CASSHGVSTYNEQFF. The DNA for the CDR3 is TGCGCCAGCAGCCACGGGGTCAGCACCTACAATGAGCAGTTCTTC.

The genes are TRBV29-1 and TRBJ2-7, with D uncertain. Germline CDR1 and CDR2: SQVTM and ANQGSEA. The V end lost 6 bases, the J end lost 4 bases, and 19 bases lay between the germline ends. CDR3 size: 14 residues. The CDR3 DNA reads as TGCAGCGTGGGAAAGCTGGGAATAACGTACGAGCAGTACTTC. Amino acid sequence: CSVGKLGITYEQYF.

The table lists this clonotype with a few counts. The chain carries TRBV7-2 and TRBJ2-1; D ambiguous. Germline CDR1 reads SGHTA; CDR2 reads FQGNSA. The CDR3 is 13 amino acids. Trimming cost V 1 base and J 4 bases, with 5 bases left between them. CDR3 in amino acids: CASSLVPYNEQFF. CDR3 nucleotide sequence: TGTGCCAGCAGCTTAGTCCCATACAATGAGCAGTTCTTC.

The chain is built from TRBV6-2 or TRBV6-3 and TRBJ2-3; 7 bases map to TRBD2. CDR1 is MNHEY and CDR2 is SVGEGT in the germline V gene. The CDR3 length is 14 residues. V gave up 8 bases and J gave up 5 bases; unmatched junction bases: 10. The CDR3 loop reads CASGPTSLRDTQYF. The CDR3 DNA follows: TGTGCCAGCGGCCCGACTAGCTTGAGAGATACGCAGTATTTT.

This clonotype was found a few times. This chain connects TRBV4-3 to TRBJ2-3; 7 nucleotides agree with TRBD2. The germline V gene encodes CDR1 LGHNA and CDR2 YSLEER. J lost 1 base, V lost 1 base, and 11 bases had no gene match. The CDR3 is 18 amino acids. CDR3 in amino acids: CASSQGGPLAGGTDTQYF. CDR3 DNA: TGCGCCAGCAGCCAAGGAGGACCTTTGGCGGGAGGCACAGATACGCAGTATTTT.

This clonotype showed up just a few times. CDR3 amino acids: CASSHRGGTGVADTQYF. In nucleotides, the CDR3 is TGTGCCAGCAGTCACCGAGGGGGGACAGGGGTCGCAGATACGCAGTATTTT. The rearrangement joins TRBV6-1 to TRBJ2-3; 10 nucleotides match TRBD1. Trimming cost V 5 bases and J 4 bases; bases outside gene matches: 12. CDR1 and CDR2 (germline): MNHNS, SASEGT. The CDR3 contains 17 residues.

The chain joins TRBV29-1 to TRBJ2-1, with 13 bases that match TRBD2. The CDR3 has 15 residues. Germline CDR1 SQVTM, CDR2 ANQGSEA. V trimming: 1 base; J trimming: 7 bases; junction bases outside the gene matches: 4. CDR3 coding DNA: TGCAGCGTTGAAGGGACTAGCGGGAGTCGGAATGAGCAGTTCTTC. Protein sequence: CSVEGTSGSRNEQFF.

The V and J genes are TRBV12-3 or TRBV12-4 and TRBJ2-1; no reliable D call. Deletions cut 5 bases from V and 0 bases from J, with 14 bases between. This CDR3 is built from 16 residues. CDR3 residues: CASSTGETPSYNEQFF. CDR3 in DNA: TGTGCCAGCAGTACCGGAGAGACCCCCTCCTACAATGAGCAGTTCTTC.

The chain uses TRBV6-5 and TRBJ2-7, with 10 nucleotides matching TRBD1. The V gene end was trimmed by 2 bases and the J gene end by 5 bases; junction bases not matched to a gene: 9. The CDR3 is 16 residues long. Per germline, CDR1 MNHEY and CDR2 SVGAGI. This CDR3 reads CASSYAGTGAGHEQYF. The CDR3 region has the DNA TGTGCCAGCAGTTACGCTGGGACAGGGGCCGGCCACGAGCAGTACTTC.

The J gene is TRBJ1-1, the V gene TRBV2; no definite D call. The CDR3 extends over 12 amino acids. CDR1 SNHLY and CDR2 FYNNEI come from the germline V gene. V lost 10 bases, J lost 1 base, and 10 bases lay in between. CDR3: CAIGRRNTEAFF. The CDR3 coding sequence is TGTGCCATCGGTCGACGGAACACTGAAGCTTTCTTT.

This clonotype was observed a few times. The chain joins TRBV4-1 to TRBJ2-3, with 7 bases fitting TRBD2. V lost 4 bases to trimming and J lost 4 bases; unmatched junction nucleotides: 14. Germline lookup yields CDR1 MGHRA and CDR2 YSYEKL. The CDR3 runs 17 residues. The CDR3 nucleotides are TGCGCCAGCAGCCCCGCCGAAACTAGCGTGGGGTCAGATACGCAGTATTTT. As protein: CASSPAETSVGSDTQYF.

The V and J genes are TRBV21-1 and TRBJ1-4; the table's D call TRBD1 went unverified against the DNA. TRBV21-1 is flagged as a pseudogene. The CDR3 sequence is 13 residues long. CDR3 protein: CASSRDSNEKLFF. The CDR3 DNA follows: TGTGCCAGCAGCCGGGACAGCAATGAAAAACTGTTTTTT.

CDR3 region: CASSPPGDPYEQYF. The DNA for the CDR3 is TGCGCCAGCAGCCCTCCGGGGGACCCCTACGAGCAGTACTTC. The gene calls are TRBV5-1 and TRBJ2-7; a possible D gene is TRBD2 (6 bases). This CDR3 is 14 amino acids long. Germline V lookup: CDR1 SGHRS, CDR2 YFSETQ. Trimming took 4 bases from V and 2 from J, leaving 13 bases between them.